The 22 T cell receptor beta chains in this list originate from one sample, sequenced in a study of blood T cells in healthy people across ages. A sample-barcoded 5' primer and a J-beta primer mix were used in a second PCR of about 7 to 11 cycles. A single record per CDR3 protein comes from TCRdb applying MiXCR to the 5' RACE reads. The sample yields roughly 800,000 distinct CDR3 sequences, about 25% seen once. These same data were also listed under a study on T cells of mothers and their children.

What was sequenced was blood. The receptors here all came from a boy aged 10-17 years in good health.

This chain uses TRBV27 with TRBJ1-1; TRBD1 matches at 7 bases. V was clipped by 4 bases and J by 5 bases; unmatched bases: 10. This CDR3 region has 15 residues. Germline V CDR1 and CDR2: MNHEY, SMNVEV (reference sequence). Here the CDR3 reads CASSSGLDRATEAFF. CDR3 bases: TGTGCCAGCAGTTCGGGCCTTGACAGGGCTACTGAAGCTTTCTTT.

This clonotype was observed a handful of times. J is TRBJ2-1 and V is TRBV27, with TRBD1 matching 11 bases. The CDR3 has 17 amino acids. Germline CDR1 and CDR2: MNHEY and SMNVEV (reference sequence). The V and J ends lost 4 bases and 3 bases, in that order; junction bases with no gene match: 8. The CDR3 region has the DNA TGTGCCAGCAGTTCCGGGACAGGGGGAACCTTCTACAATGAGCAGTTCTTC. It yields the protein CASSSGTGGTFYNEQFF.

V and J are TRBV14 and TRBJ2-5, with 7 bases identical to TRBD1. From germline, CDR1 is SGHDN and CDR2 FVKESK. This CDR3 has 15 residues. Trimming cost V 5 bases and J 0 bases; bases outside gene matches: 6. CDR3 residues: CASSEGQKYQETQYF. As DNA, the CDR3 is TGTGCCAGCAGCGAGGGACAGAAGTACCAAGAGACCCAGTACTTC.

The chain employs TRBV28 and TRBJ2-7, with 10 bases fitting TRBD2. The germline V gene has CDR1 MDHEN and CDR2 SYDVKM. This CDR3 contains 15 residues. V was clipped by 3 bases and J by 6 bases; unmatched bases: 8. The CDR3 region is CASSLGASGRSEQYF. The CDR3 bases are TGTGCCAGCAGTTTGGGGGCTAGCGGGAGATCCGAGCAGTACTTC.

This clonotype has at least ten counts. The CDR3, as DNA: TGTGCCAGCAGTGGGGGGGGAAACATTCAGTACTTC. Translated, it gives CASSGGGNIQYF. The chain couples TRBV12-3 or TRBV12-4 to TRBJ2-4; 7 bases fit TRBD2. With V trimmed by 5 bases and J by 6 bases, 1 base remained unmatched. The CDR3 runs to 12 residues.

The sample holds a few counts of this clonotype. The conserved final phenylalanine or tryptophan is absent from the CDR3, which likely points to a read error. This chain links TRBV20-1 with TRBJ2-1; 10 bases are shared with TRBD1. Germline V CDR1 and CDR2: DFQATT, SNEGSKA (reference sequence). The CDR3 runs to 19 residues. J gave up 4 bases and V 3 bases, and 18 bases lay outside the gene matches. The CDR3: CSARGVLGQGTRTYNEQFL. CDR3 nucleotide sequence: TGCAGTGCTAGGGGGGTTTTGGGACAGGGGACTCGTACGTACAATGAGCAGTTCCTC.

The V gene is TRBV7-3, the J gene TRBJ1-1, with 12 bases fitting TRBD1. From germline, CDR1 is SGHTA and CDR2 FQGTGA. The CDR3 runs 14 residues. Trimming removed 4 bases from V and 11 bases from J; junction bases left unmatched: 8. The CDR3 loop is CASSSGTGGEGAFF. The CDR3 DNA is TGTGCCAGCAGCTCCGGGACAGGGGGCGAGGGGGCTTTCTTT.

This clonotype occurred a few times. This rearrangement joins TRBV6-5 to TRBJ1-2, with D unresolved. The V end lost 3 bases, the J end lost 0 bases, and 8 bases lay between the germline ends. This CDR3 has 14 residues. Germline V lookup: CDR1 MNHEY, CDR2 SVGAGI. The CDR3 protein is CASSYYGSNYGYTF. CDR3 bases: TGTGCCAGCAGTTATTACGGATCTAACTATGGCTACACCTTC.

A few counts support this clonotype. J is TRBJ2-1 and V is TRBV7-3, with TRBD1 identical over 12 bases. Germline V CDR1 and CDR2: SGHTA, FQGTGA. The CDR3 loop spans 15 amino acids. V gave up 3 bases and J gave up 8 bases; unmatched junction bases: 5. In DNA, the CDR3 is TGTGCCAGCAGCTTGGGGACAGGGGGCATAGATGAGCAGTTCTTC. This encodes CASSLGTGGIDEQFF. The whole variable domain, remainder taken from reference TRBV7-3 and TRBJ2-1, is GAGVSQTPSNKVTEKGKYVELRCDPISGHTALYWYRQSLGQGPEFLIYFQGTGAADDSGLPNDRFFAVRPEGSVSTLKIQRTERGDSAVYLCASSLGTGGIDEQFFGPGTRLTVL.

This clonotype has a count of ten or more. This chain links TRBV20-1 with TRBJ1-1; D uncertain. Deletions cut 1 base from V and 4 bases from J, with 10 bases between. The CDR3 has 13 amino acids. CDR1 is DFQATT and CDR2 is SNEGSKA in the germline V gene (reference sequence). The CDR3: CSARVLGFTEAFF. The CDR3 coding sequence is TGCAGTGCTAGAGTCTTAGGGTTCACTGAAGCTTTCTTT.

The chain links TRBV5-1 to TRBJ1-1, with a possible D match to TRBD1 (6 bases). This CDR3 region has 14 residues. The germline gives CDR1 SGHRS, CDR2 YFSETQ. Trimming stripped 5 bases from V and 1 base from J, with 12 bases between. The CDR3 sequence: CASREQGSNTEAFF. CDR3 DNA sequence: TGCGCCAGCAGAGAACAGGGATCGAACACTGAAGCTTTCTTT.

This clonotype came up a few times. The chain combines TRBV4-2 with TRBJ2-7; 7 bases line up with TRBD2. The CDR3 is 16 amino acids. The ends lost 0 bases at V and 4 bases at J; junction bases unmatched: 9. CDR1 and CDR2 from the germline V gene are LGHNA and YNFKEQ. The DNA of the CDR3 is TGTGCCAGCAGCCAAGATCATAGGCTAGCGGTATACGAGCAGTACTTC. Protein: CASSQDHRLAVYEQYF.

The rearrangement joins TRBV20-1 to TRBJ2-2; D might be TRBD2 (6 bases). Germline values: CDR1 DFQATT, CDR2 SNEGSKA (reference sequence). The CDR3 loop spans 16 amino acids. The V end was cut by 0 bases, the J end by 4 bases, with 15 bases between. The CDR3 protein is CSARDRGGAGTGELFF. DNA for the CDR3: TGCAGTGCTAGAGATCGGGGCGGGGCCGGCACCGGGGAGCTGTTTTTT.

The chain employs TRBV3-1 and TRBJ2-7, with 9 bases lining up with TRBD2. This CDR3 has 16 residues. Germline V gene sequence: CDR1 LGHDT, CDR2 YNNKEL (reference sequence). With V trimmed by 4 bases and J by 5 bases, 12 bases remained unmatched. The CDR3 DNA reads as TGTGCCAGCAGCCTTGCCGGGACAAGCGGGAGGAACGAGCAGTACTTC. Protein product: CASSLAGTSGRNEQYF.

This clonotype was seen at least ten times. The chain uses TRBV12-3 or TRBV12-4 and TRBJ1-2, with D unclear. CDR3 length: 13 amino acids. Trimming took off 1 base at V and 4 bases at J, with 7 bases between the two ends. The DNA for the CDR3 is TGTGCCAGCAGTTTAGTTGTGGGCTATGGCTACACCTTC. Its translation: CASSLVVGYGYTF.

The CDR3 DNA follows: TGCAGTGCCGCGGGAGGGCCCCCCGGGGAGCTGTTTTTT. Protein product: CSAAGGPPGELFF. The V and J genes are TRBV20-1 and TRBJ2-2, with 9 nucleotides matching TRBD2. The CDR3 totals 13 residues. With V trimmed by 6 bases and J by 6 bases, 5 bases remained unmatched. Germline CDR1 is DFQATT and CDR2 is SNEGSKA (reference sequence).

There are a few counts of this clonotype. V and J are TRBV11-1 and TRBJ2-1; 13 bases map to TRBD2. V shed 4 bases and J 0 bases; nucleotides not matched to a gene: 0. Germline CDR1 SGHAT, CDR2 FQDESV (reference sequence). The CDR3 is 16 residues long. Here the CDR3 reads CASSWTSGGSYNEQFF. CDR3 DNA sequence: TGTGCCAGCAGCTGGACTAGCGGGGGCTCCTACAATGAGCAGTTCTTC.

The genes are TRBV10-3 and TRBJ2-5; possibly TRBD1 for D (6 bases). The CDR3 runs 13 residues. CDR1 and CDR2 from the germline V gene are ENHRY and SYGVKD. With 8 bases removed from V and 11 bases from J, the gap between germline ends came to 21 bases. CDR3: CAIGGESSYEQYF. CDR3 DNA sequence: TGTGCCATCGGGGGCGAAAGCTCCTACGAACAGTACTTC.

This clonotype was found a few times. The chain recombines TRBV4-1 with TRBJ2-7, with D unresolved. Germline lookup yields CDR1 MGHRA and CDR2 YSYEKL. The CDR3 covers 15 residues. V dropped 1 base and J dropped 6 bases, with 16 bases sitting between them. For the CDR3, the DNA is TGCGCCAGCAGCCAAGTCCGTGAACGAGAGACCGAGCAGTACTTC. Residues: CASSQVRERETEQYF.

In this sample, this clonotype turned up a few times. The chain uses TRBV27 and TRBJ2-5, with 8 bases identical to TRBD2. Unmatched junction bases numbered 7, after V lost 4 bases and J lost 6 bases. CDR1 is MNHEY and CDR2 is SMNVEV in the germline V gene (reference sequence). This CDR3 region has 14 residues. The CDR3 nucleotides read TGTGCCAGCAGTTCGCCGGGACTAGAGAAGACCCAGTACTTC. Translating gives CASSSPGLEKTQYF.

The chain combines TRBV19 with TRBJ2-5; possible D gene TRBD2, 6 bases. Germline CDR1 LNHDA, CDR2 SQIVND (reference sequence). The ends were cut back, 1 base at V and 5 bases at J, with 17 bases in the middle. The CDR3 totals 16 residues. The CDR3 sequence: CASSIAGDFPYETQYF. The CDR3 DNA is TGTGCCAGTAGTATAGCGGGGGACTTTCCATACGAGACCCAGTACTTC.

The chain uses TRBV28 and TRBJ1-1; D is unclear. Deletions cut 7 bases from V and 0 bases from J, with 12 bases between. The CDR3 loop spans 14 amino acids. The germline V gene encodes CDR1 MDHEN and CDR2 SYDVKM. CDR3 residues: CASTRWGMNTEAFF. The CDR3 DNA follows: TGTGCCAGCACCCGATGGGGAATGAACACTGAAGCTTTCTTT.